Listed here are 19 T cell receptor beta chains from one sample, sequenced in a study of blood T cells in healthy people across ages. The second PCR ran about 6 to 12 cycles with a sample-barcoded 5' primer and J-beta primers. TCRdb redid the calling of the 5' RACE reads with MiXCR, one entry per CDR3 protein. Of around 1.5 million distinct CDR3 sequences listed, 40% to 50% are singletons. The sequenced material came from blood. The receptor set was obtained from a woman aged 18 to 35 in good health.

Comments on this clonotype: A junction boundary mismatches the germline segment, possibly from a read error. The chain couples TRBV7-7 to TRBJ2-1, with 8 nucleotides matching TRBD2. The J call is uncertain, as TRBJ2-7 better fits the DNA end. This CDR3 spans 15 amino acids. Germline loops: CDR1 SSHAT, CDR2 FNYEAQ (reference sequence). The CDR3 loop reads CASRPSGGSYNEQYF. The CDR3 nucleotides read TGTGCTAGCAGACCAAGCGGGGGTTCCTACAATGAGCAGTACTTC.

This clonotype came up many times. The genes are TRBV6-5 and TRBJ2-3; 7 bases are a match to TRBD2. The trim removed 6 bases at V and 9 bases at J, leaving 12 bases unmatched. The CDR3 consists of 14 residues. Germline CDR1 and CDR2: MNHEY and SVGAGI. The CDR3 DNA reads TGTGCCAGCAGAAACGGGGGGTCGCTTCCGACGCAGTATTTT. It encodes CASRNGGSLPTQYF.

The chain recombines TRBV6-5 with TRBJ1-2; 8 bases fit TRBD1. This CDR3 comprises 14 residues. Unmatched junction bases numbered 7, after V lost 4 bases and J lost 6 bases. In germline, CDR1 is MNHEY, CDR2 SVGAGI. CDR3 DNA sequence: TGTGCCAGCAGTTCCGGACAGGGCGGGCATGGCTACACCTTC. Protein sequence: CASSSGQGGHGYTF.

This clonotype was observed a handful of times. J is TRBJ2-5 and V is TRBV15; TRBD1 aligns across 7 bases. The CDR3 runs to 13 residues. Germline lookup yields CDR1 LNHNV and CDR2 YYDKDF (reference sequence). J lost 8 bases, V lost 1 base, and 4 bases had no gene match. The CDR3 DNA is TGTGCCACCAGCAGAGGGACAGGTAGAACCCAGTACTTC. Protein: CATSRGTGRTQYF. The variable domain in full, with the rest retrieved from reference TRBV15 and TRBJ2-5, is DAMVIQNPRYQVTQFGKPVTLSCSQTLNHNVMYWYQQKSSQAPKLLFHYYDKDFNNEADTPDNFQSRRPNTSFCFLDIRSPGLGDTAMYLCATSRGTGRTQYFGPGTRLLVL.

V usage is TRBV5-1 and J usage is TRBJ1-2; D gene unclear. The V and J ends lost 1 base and 0 bases respectively, with 13 bases between them. This CDR3 is built from 16 residues. The germline gives CDR1 SGHRS, CDR2 YFSETQ. The CDR3 reads CASSLYGVRANYGYTF. The CDR3 nucleotides read TGCGCCAGCAGCTTGTACGGAGTCCGAGCTAACTATGGCTACACCTTC.

This clonotype was detected many times. The CDR3 spells CSVCPPSGPTDTQYF. The CDR3 bases are TGCAGCGTTTGTCCCCCTAGCGGGCCCACAGATACGCAGTATTTT. The V call is TRBV29-1, the J call TRBJ2-3, with 8 bases identical to TRBD2. The CDR3 loop spans 15 amino acids. Losses at the gene ends were 5 bases for V and 2 bases for J; bases not matched to a gene: 9. CDR1 SQVTM and CDR2 ANQGSEA come from the germline V gene.

This chain connects TRBV27 to TRBJ2-1; unclear D gene. This CDR3 spans 11 amino acids. Germline loops: CDR1 MNHEY, CDR2 SMNVEV (reference sequence). V lost 8 bases and J lost 7, with 9 bases in between. CDR3 in amino acids: CASQFVNEQFF. In DNA form, the CDR3 reads TGTGCCAGCCAATTCGTAAATGAGCAGTTCTTC.

This chain uses TRBV12-3 or TRBV12-4 with TRBJ1-3; D unclear. This CDR3 has 12 residues. V dropped 6 bases and J dropped 4 bases, with 7 bases sitting between them. The CDR3 protein is CASRKTGNTIYF. In nucleotides, the CDR3 is TGTGCCAGCAGAAAGACCGGAAACACCATATATTTT.

This clonotype was observed a few times. The rearrangement joins TRBV4-2 to TRBJ1-4, with a weak D call TRBD1 (6 bases). The germline gives CDR1 LGHNA, CDR2 YNFKEQ. V lost 3 bases and J lost 3, with 14 bases in between. The CDR3 runs to 16 residues. In nucleotides, the CDR3 is TGTGCCAGCAGCCAGACACAGGGAGGGGCTAATGAAAAACTGTTTTTT. This encodes CASSQTQGGANEKLFF.

This clonotype turned up a few times. The J gene is TRBJ2-4, the V gene TRBV15; perhaps D is TRBD1 or TRBD2 (5 bases each). The CDR3 is 15 residues long. The germline V gene encodes CDR1 LNHNV and CDR2 YYDKDF (reference sequence). V lost 1 base, J lost 5 bases, and 12 bases lay in between. For the CDR3, the DNA is TGTGCCACCAGCAGAGGTTGGGACGGACAAAACATTCAGTACTTC. It yields the protein CATSRGWDGQNIQYF.

The CDR3 sequence: CASRTQAAYYGYTF. The CDR3 DNA sequence: TGTGCCAGCAGGACGCAGGCCGCTTACTATGGCTACACCTTC. The V gene is TRBV21-1, the J gene TRBJ1-2. TRBV21-1 is a documented pseudogene. This CDR3 comprises 14 residues.

The chain employs TRBV7-9 and TRBJ2-7; D is perhaps TRBD1 or TRBD2 (5 bases each). Germline CDR1 SEHNR, CDR2 FQNEAQ (reference sequence). The V and J ends lost 1 base and 7 bases respectively, with 17 bases between them. CDR3 size: 15 residues. The DNA of the CDR3 is TGTGCCAGCAGCTTAGTTCGGGGCCGATACTATGAGCAGTACTTC. Protein sequence: CASSLVRGRYYEQYF.

This clonotype was seen more than once but under ten times. The chain carries TRBV25-1 and TRBJ1-2; 8 nucleotides align to TRBD1. Trimming took 7 bases from V and 7 from J; bases not matched to a gene: 14. The CDR3 sequence is 15 residues long. Germline loops: CDR1 MGHDK, CDR2 SYGVNS. CDR3 coding DNA: TGTGCCAGCACCCAGGCAGGGCAGGGGGCTCGTGGCTACACCTTC. Translation: CASTQAGQGARGYTF.

This clonotype has only a few counts. This chain links TRBV6-5 with TRBJ2-7, with TRBD1 matching over 7 bases. Losses at the gene ends were 10 bases for V and 3 bases for J; bases not matched to a gene: 3. The CDR3 has 11 residues. CDR1 MNHEY and CDR2 SVGAGI come from the germline V gene. CDR3 loop: CATRQGYEQYF. The CDR3 DNA sequence: TGTGCCACCCGACAGGGCTACGAGCAGTACTTC.

This clonotype was counted only a few times. This chain connects TRBV20-1 to TRBJ2-1; 11 nucleotides match TRBD2. This CDR3 comprises 21 residues. CDR1 is DFQATT and CDR2 is SNEGSKA in the germline V gene (reference sequence). V dropped 6 bases and J dropped 4; count of bases not matched to a gene: 26. The CDR3 DNA reads TGCAGTGCGCAGACAGGGGCCGTATCTTGGCTAGCGGGAGGTTCTTACAATGAGCAGTTCTTC. This sequence encodes CSAQTGAVSWLAGGSYNEQFF.

The genes are TRBV5-1 and TRBJ2-1, with 9 positions matching TRBD2. J was trimmed by 9 bases and V by 0 bases; bases with no gene match: 7. Per germline, CDR1 SGHRS and CDR2 YFSETQ. The CDR3 is made up of 15 amino acids. CDR3 bases: TGCGCCAGCAGCTTGGAAGGGGGACTAGCCGGTGAGCAGTTCTTC. Translated: CASSLEGGLAGEQFF.

At least ten counts were recorded for this clonotype. This chain connects TRBV6-5 to TRBJ2-7; D ambiguous. V shed 0 bases and J shed 2 bases, with 8 bases lying between them. CDR3 length: 14 amino acids. CDR1 and CDR2 (germline): MNHEY, SVGAGI. CDR3: CASSYSLGAYEQYF. The CDR3 DNA reads TGTGCCAGCAGTTACTCGTTAGGAGCCTACGAGCAGTACTTC.

This rearrangement joins TRBV20-1 to TRBJ2-2; 10 bases agree with TRBD2. V gave up 1 base and J gave up 4 bases; unmatched junction bases: 6. Germline V gene data show CDR1 as DFQATT and CDR2 as SNEGSKA (reference sequence). The CDR3 covers 16 residues. Here the CDR3 DNA reads TGCAGTGCTAGAGCTAGCGGGAGAGTAAGCACCGGGGAGCTGTTTTTT. Translation: CSARASGRVSTGELFF.

V is TRBV15 and J is TRBJ1-6; 12 bases are a match to TRBD1. From germline, CDR1 is LNHNV and CDR2 YYDKDF (reference sequence). J lost 9 bases, V lost 4 bases, and 4 bases had no gene match. The CDR3 consists of 15 residues. The DNA of the CDR3 is TGTGCCACCAGCATGGGACAGGGGGCTAGTTCACCCCTCCACTTT. This encodes CATSMGQGASSPLHF.